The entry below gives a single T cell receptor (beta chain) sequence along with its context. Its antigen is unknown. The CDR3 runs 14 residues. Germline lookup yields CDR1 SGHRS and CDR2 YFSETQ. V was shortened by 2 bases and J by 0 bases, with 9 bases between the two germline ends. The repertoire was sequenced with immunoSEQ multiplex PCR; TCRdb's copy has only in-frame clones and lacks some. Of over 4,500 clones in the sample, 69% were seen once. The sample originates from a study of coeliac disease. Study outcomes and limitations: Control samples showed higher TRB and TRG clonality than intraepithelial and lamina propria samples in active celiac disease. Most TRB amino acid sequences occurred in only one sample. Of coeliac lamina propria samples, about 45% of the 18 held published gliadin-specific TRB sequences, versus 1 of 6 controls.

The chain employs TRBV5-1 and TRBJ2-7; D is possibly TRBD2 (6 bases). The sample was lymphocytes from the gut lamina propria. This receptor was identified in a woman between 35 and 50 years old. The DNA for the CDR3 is TGCGCCAGCAGCTTCGGGAGCAACTCCTACGAGCAGTACTTC. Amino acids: CASSFGSNSYEQYF.